This T cell receptor (beta chain) was sequenced during a study of blood T cell repertoires in COVID-19. For the study at large: COVID-19 samples collected from the United States, Italy and Spain covered acute and convalescent phases.

Produced via immunoSEQ multiplex PCR; TCRdb's table is partial and in-frame only. There are more than 300,000 clones in the sample; about nine tenths occur only once, and 8.5% to 12% lies in the top ten. This CDR3 contains 13 residues. Trimming cost V 5 bases and J 6 bases, with 13 bases left between them. Per the germline V gene, CDR1 is SGHVS and CDR2 is FQNEAQ. Individuals drawn from around 25 US areas were roughly 18 to 100 years old. Recovery meant two consecutive negative NP/OP PCR tests, professional clearance, or resolved symptoms. This sequence was found in a woman between 18 and 29 years old who had recovered from COVID-19. The genes are TRBV7-8 and TRBJ1-1, with unresolved D. The sequencing input was PBMCs or T cells enriched from blood (not recorded which). CDR3 DNA sequence: TGTGCCAGCAGCCCCGGTCTCGGGGCTGAAGCTTTCTTT. Translating gives CASSPGLGAEAFF.